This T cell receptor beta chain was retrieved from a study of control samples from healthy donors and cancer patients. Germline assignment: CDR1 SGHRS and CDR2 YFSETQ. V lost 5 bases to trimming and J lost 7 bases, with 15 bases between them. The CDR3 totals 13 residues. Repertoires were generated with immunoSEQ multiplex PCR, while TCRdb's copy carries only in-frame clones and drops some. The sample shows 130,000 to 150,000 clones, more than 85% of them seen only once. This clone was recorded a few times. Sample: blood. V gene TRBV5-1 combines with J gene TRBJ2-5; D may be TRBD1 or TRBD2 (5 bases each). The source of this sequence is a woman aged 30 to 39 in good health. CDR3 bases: TGCGCCAGCAGTGGGACCACAGAAGGGACCCAGTACTTC. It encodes CASSGTTEGTQYF.